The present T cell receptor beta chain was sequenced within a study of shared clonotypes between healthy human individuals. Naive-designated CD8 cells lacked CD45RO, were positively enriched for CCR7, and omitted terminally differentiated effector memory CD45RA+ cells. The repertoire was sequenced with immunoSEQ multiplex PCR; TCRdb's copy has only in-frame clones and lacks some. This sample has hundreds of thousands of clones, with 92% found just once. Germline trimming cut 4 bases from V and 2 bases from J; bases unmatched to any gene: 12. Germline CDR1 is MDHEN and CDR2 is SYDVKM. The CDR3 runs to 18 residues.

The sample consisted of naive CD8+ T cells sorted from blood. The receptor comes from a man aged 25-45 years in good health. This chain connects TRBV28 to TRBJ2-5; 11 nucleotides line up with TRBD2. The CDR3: CASSSELSGLAEQETQYF. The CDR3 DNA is TGTGCCAGCAGTTCGGAGTTATCGGGACTAGCGGAACAAGAGACCCAGTACTTC.